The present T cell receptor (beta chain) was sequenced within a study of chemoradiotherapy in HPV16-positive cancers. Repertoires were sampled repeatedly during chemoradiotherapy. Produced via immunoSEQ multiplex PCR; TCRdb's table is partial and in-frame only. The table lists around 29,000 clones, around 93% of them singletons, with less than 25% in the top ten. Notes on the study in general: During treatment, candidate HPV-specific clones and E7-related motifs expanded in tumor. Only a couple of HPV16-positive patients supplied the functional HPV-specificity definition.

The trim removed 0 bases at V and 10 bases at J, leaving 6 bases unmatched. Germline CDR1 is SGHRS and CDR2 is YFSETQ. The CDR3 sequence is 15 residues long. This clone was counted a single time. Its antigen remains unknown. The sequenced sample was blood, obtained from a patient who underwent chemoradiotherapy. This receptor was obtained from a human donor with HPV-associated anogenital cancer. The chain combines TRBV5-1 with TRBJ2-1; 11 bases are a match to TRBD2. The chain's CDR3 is CASSLGTSGPLEQFF. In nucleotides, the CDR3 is TGCGCCAGCAGCTTGGGGACTAGCGGGCCCCTCGAGCAGTTCTTC.